This T cell receptor (beta chain) was obtained from a study of neurological immune-mediated disorders (dated by TCRdb to about 2019). About the investigation overall: Among the roughly 35 multiple sclerosis patients, approximately 31 had relapsing-remitting MS and 3 had secondary progressive MS. Of the 65 to 70 subjects in the cohort, roughly 14 were HAM/TSP patients, some 35 were multiple sclerosis patients, and around 20 were healthy controls. Longitudinal samples, technical triplicates and paired sorted CD4+ and CD8+ T-cell subsets, alongside PBMC samples, were included among the 106 TCR-beta libraries. Peripheral blood TCR-beta repertoires from patients with HTLV-I-associated myelopathy (HAM/TSP), patients with multiple sclerosis, and healthy controls were compared in the study using UMI-based sequencing. Results and caveats for the whole study, not just this receptor: TCR clonal expansion was highest in HAM/TSP patients and lowest in MS patients, with MS patients falling below even healthy controls. Phylogenetic analysis grouped repertoires from 18 of 34 MS patients into a cluster of related CDR3 sequences, suggesting a possible repertoire-level signature. The MS cluster showed no association with clinical or MRI features, and the authors stated that larger cohorts are needed. Expanded clones from different subjects shared no identical CDR3 amino acid sequences, which suggests that TCR-beta repertoires were private in all groups.

CDR1 and CDR2 (SGHRS, YFSETQ) derive from the germline V gene. V drops 6 bases and J drops 2 bases, leaving 11 bases in between. There are 13 amino acids in the CDR3, from cysteine to phenylalanine inclusive. The CDR3 DNA has 39 bases and is translated from base 1. This clonotype was recorded many times. Its recognized antigen is unknown. The input lacks base qualities; no much larger clone sits a single base away. Libraries from unsorted PBMCs were made from 2 million PBMCs kept in RNAlater at -80 degrees C until RNA extraction. The multiple sclerosis patients were enrolled in a US clinical protocol that used magnetic resonance imaging to evaluate disease progression. Peripheral blood underwent Ficoll-Hypaque density gradient centrifugation to isolate PBMCs, which were then cryopreserved in liquid nitrogen. cDNA was synthesized by template-switch 5'RACE using a primer carrying a 10-nucleotide random unique molecular identifier by which each TCR transcript was tagged. Every sequencing run covered 15-18 subjects and yielded more than 200 million TCR-beta sequences. The RNeasy kit was used for extraction of total RNA. The KAPA Real-time Library Amplification kit was used to amplify TCR-beta VDJ regions with primers for the TCR constant region and the 5'RACE anchor. A first PCR added sample indexes and Illumina adaptors, after which a second PCR increased the library yield. After purification with Ampure beads, the TCR product of roughly 650 bp was size-selected on a 2% E-gel SizeSelection system. Library quality was checked on a Bioanalyzer, concentration was measured with Qubit, and libraries were quantified with the Kapa Library Quantification kit before pooling. Libraries were sequenced paired-end 2 x 150 bp on an Illumina HiSeq 2500. To increase sequence diversity, about 23-32% phiX was spiked into each library pool. As for the authors' bioinformatics: Quality-filtered reads were processed with the UMI-based MiGEC pipeline, and over 85% of raw TCR sequences were removed by the MiGEC pipeline during error correction. IMGT germline references were used for aligning VDJ genes, and each clonotype was defined as a unique CDR3 amino acid sequence together with its V-J genes. VDJtools evaluated clonal expansion, Shannon diversity and CDR3 relatedness (CalcPairwiseDistances, ClusterSamples); CLCbio workbench built phylogenetic trees. Using coefficient-of-variation modelling across technical triplicates, the study counted a clone as expanded if it had at least 8 unique UMIs. TCRdb's own reprocessing of the public reads used fastp at Q25 and MiXCR and kept productive beta chains. Identical CDR3 proteins give one entry, which carries the most common genes and DNA. The V and J calls were not made by the authors but by TCRdb's processing. In this sample the table shows approximately 43,000 distinct CDR3 sequences, 2.5% of which occur a single time. Roughly an eighth of the sample rests with the top ten.

The chain was built from TRBV5-1 and TRBJ1-2, with no reliable assignment of the D segment. Sequencing input: PBMCs. The clonotype originates from a man aged 30 to 39 with multiple sclerosis. The CDR3 sequence is CASTPGENYGYTF. The DNA sequence reads TGCGCCAGCACTCCGGGAGAAAACTATGGCTACACCTTC.